These T cell receptor beta chains were read from a single sample in a study of shared clonotypes between healthy human individuals. Data came from immunoSEQ multiplex PCR; TCRdb stores just in-frame clones and leaves some out. The sample lists about 1.4 million clones, over 95% seen once, with 1.2% in the top ten. Sample: naive CD4+ T cells sorted from blood. These receptors were taken from a young man in good health. Both conserved end residues are part of each CDR3. The order of the fields is J gene, V gene, D gene, clone size, CDR3 protein, CDR3 DNA. The D gene is left open where the match is weak. The listing skips clone size in some rows; elsewhere it reads once, few, many or a size class.

>TRBJ2-7|TRBV5-1|TRBD2|NA
CASSFGLAGVKEQYF
TGCGCCAGCAGCTTCGGACTAGCGGGAGTGAAAGAGCAGTACTTC
>TRBJ2-1|TRBV18|TRBD2|NA
CASSPLLAGGPNEQFF
TGTGCCAGCTCACCGCTACTAGCGGGAGGGCCGAATGAGCAGTTCTTC
>TRBJ1-4|TRBV4-3|TRBD1|NA
CASSQDSRDRDLFF
TGCGCCAGCAGCCAAGATTCTCGGGACAGGGACCTGTTTTTT
>TRBJ2-2|TRBV9|TRBD2|NA
CASSPWTSGAANTGELFF
TGTGCCAGCAGCCCTTGGACTAGCGGAGCCGCGAACACCGGGGAGCTGTTTTTT
>TRBJ2-7|TRBV6-5|NA|NA
CASSRGPSYEQYF
TGTGCCAGCAGTCGCGGGCCCTCCTACGAGCAGTACTTC
>TRBJ2-1|TRBV18|NA|NA
CASSPSGRVRDNEQFF
TGTGCCAGCTCTCCGTCCGGCCGAGTTAGGGACAATGAGCAGTTCTTC
>TRBJ2-1|TRBV10-3|TRBD2|NA
CAITADLSSGSNEQFF
TGTGCCATCACCGCCGACTTGTCTAGCGGGAGCAATGAGCAGTTCTTC
>TRBJ2-3|TRBV20-1|NA|NA
CSATADTQYF
TGCAGTGCTACTGCAGATACGCAGTATTTT
>TRBJ2-7|TRBV29-1|TRBD1|NA
CSVRQGNEQYF
TGCAGCGTTCGACAGGGGAACGAGCAGTACTTC
>TRBJ2-7|TRBV28|TRBD1|NA
CASSFTGQGHEQYF
TGTGCCAGCAGTTTTACGGGACAGGGCCACGAGCAGTACTTC
>TRBJ1-2|TRBV6-5|NA|NA
CASSPSGIYGYTF
TGTGCCAGCAGTCCCAGCGGGATTTATGGCTACACCTTC
>TRBJ2-3|TRBV27|NA|NA
CASSFKFRFQGSTDTQYF
TGTGCCAGCAGTTTTAAGTTTCGGTTTCAGGGGAGCACAGATACGCAGTATTTT
>TRBJ2-5|TRBV29-1|TRBD1|once
CSVAAAGGDETQYF
TGCAGCGTTGCAGCGGCAGGGGGCGACGAGACCCAGTACTTC
>TRBJ2-1|TRBV27|NA|NA
CASSLKPGPGYNEQFF
TGTGCCAGCAGTTTAAAGCCAGGGCCGGGGTACAATGAGCAGTTCTTC
>TRBJ2-3|TRBV18|NA|NA
CASSPPVLTDTQYF
TGTGCCAGCTCACCACCGGTCCTCACAGATACGCAGTATTTT
>TRBJ2-7|TRBV7-8|NA|NA
CASSLDTEQYF
TGTGCCAGCAGCTTAGATACCGAGCAGTACTTC
>TRBJ2-7|TRBV5-1|NA|NA
CASSLTTRGGEQYF
TGCGCCAGCAGCTTGACCACTAGGGGAGGCGAGCAGTACTTC
>TRBJ2-1|TRBV11-2|NA|NA
CASSYARGNEQFF
TGTGCCAGCAGCTACGCAAGGGGAAATGAGCAGTTCTTC
>TRBJ2-1|TRBV2|NA|NA
CASSPHGGEQFF
TGTGCCAGCAGTCCCCATGGGGGTGAGCAGTTCTTC
>TRBJ2-3|TRBV19|NA|once
CASSRSGDTQYF
TGTGCCAGTAGTAGGTCGGGAGATACGCAGTATTTT
>TRBJ2-2|TRBV5-1|TRBD2|once
CASSLGGGPNTGELFF
TGCGCCAGCAGCTTGGGGGGAGGGCCGAACACCGGGGAGCTGTTTTTT
>TRBJ1-5|TRBV28|NA|NA
CASSFYLPEPQHF
TGTGCCAGCAGTTTTTATTTACCGGAGCCCCAGCATTTT
>TRBJ2-7|TRBV10-2|NA|NA
CATRDRVQYF
TGCGCCACCAGAGATAGAGTGCAGTACTTC
>TRBJ2-7|TRBV18|NA|NA
CASSPSRGLMYEQYF
TGTGCCAGCTCACCTAGCCGGGGACTTATGTACGAGCAGTACTTC
>TRBJ1-3|TRBV18|NA|NA
CASEGVSGNTIYF
TGTGCCTCGGAGGGTGTCTCTGGAAACACCATATATTTT
>TRBJ2-1|TRBV15|NA|NA
CATSRDLQSGYNEQFF
TGTGCCACCAGCAGAGATCTCCAAAGCGGGTACAATGAGCAGTTCTTC
>TRBJ1-5|TRBV28|NA|once
CASRPGGNQPQHF
TGTGCCAGCAGACCCGGGGGCAATCAGCCCCAGCATTTT
>TRBJ2-2|TRBV19|NA|NA
CASKTRADTGELFF
TGTGCCAGTAAGACTCGGGCCGACACCGGGGAGCTGTTTTTT
>TRBJ2-1|TRBV18|TRBD2|NA
CASSPLAGDNEQFF
TGTGCCAGCTCACCCTTAGCGGGGGACAATGAGCAGTTCTTC
>TRBJ2-7|TRBV29-1|NA|NA
CSVDISYEQYF
TGCAGCGTTGATATCTCCTACGAGCAGTACTTC
>TRBJ2-5|TRBV6-1|NA|NA
CASRRQGEETQYF
TGTGCCAGCAGACGACAAGGGGAAGAGACCCAGTACTTC
>TRBJ1-4|TRBV28|TRBD1|NA
CASSLTDRGREKLFF
TGTGCCAGCAGTTTAACGGACAGGGGCCGCGAAAAACTGTTTTTT
>TRBJ1-2|TRBV9|NA|NA
CASSVDGRVSYGYTF
TGTGCCAGCAGCGTAGACGGCAGGGTCTCCTATGGCTACACCTTC
>TRBJ2-7|TRBV18|NA|NA
CASSPIYSSTLYEQYF
TGTGCCAGCTCACCCATTTACTCCTCTACCCTCTACGAGCAGTACTTC
>TRBJ2-4|TRBV19|TRBD2|NA
CASSVHLGLALAKNIQYF
TGTGCCAGTAGTGTACACCTCGGACTAGCGCTAGCCAAAAACATTCAGTACTTC
>TRBJ1-2|TRBV28|NA|NA
CASSFLPGASYGYTF
TGTGCCAGCAGTTTCCTCCCAGGGGCATCATATGGCTACACCTTC
>TRBJ2-7|TRBV5-4|TRBD1|NA
CASSLGQGPYEQYF
TGTGCCAGCAGCTTGGGACAGGGCCCCTACGAGCAGTACTTC
>TRBJ2-7|TRBV5-1|NA|NA
CASSLEVAYEQYF
TGCGCCAGCAGCTTGGAGGTGGCGTACGAGCAGTACTTC
>TRBJ2-2|TRBV27|NA|NA
CASSLHSVEGTGELFF
TGTGCCAGCAGTTTACACTCCGTGGAGGGTACCGGGGAGCTGTTTTTT
>TRBJ2-1|TRBV29-1|TRBD1|once
CSVVVPGGSPNNEQFF
TGCAGCGTTGTCGTTCCAGGGGGCTCACCCAACAATGAGCAGTTCTTC
>TRBJ1-1|TRBV9|TRBD1|once
CASSRTGVMNTEAFF
TGTGCCAGCAGTAGGACAGGGGTAATGAACACTGAAGCTTTCTTT
>TRBJ1-5|TRBV9|NA|once
CASSVGAGDWNQPQHF
TGTGCCAGCAGCGTAGGGGCAGGTGATTGGAATCAGCCCCAGCATTTT
>TRBJ2-7|TRBV13|NA|NA
CASSPWRSSYEQYF
TGTGCCAGCAGCCCCTGGCGGTCGTCCTACGAGCAGTACTTC
>TRBJ2-5|TRBV18|NA|NA
CASSPLQGRQETQYF
TGTGCCAGCTCACCACTGCAGGGGCGTCAAGAGACCCAGTACTTC
>TRBJ1-5|TRBV2|TRBD1|NA
CASSKVPGGQPQHF
TGTGCCAGCAGCAAAGTTCCAGGGGGTCAGCCCCAGCATTTT
>TRBJ2-7|TRBV9|TRBD1|NA
CASSPRDRGAYEQYF
TGTGCCAGCAGCCCCCGGGACAGGGGAGCCTACGAGCAGTACTTC
>TRBJ2-6|TRBV19|NA|NA
CASSYYRQSGANVLTF
TGTGCCAGTAGTTACTATCGACAGTCTGGGGCCAACGTCCTGACTTTC
>TRBJ2-6|TRBV5-6|NA|NA
CASRPRGRSGANVLTF
TGTGCCAGCAGGCCGAGGGGCCGCTCTGGGGCCAACGTCCTGACTTTC